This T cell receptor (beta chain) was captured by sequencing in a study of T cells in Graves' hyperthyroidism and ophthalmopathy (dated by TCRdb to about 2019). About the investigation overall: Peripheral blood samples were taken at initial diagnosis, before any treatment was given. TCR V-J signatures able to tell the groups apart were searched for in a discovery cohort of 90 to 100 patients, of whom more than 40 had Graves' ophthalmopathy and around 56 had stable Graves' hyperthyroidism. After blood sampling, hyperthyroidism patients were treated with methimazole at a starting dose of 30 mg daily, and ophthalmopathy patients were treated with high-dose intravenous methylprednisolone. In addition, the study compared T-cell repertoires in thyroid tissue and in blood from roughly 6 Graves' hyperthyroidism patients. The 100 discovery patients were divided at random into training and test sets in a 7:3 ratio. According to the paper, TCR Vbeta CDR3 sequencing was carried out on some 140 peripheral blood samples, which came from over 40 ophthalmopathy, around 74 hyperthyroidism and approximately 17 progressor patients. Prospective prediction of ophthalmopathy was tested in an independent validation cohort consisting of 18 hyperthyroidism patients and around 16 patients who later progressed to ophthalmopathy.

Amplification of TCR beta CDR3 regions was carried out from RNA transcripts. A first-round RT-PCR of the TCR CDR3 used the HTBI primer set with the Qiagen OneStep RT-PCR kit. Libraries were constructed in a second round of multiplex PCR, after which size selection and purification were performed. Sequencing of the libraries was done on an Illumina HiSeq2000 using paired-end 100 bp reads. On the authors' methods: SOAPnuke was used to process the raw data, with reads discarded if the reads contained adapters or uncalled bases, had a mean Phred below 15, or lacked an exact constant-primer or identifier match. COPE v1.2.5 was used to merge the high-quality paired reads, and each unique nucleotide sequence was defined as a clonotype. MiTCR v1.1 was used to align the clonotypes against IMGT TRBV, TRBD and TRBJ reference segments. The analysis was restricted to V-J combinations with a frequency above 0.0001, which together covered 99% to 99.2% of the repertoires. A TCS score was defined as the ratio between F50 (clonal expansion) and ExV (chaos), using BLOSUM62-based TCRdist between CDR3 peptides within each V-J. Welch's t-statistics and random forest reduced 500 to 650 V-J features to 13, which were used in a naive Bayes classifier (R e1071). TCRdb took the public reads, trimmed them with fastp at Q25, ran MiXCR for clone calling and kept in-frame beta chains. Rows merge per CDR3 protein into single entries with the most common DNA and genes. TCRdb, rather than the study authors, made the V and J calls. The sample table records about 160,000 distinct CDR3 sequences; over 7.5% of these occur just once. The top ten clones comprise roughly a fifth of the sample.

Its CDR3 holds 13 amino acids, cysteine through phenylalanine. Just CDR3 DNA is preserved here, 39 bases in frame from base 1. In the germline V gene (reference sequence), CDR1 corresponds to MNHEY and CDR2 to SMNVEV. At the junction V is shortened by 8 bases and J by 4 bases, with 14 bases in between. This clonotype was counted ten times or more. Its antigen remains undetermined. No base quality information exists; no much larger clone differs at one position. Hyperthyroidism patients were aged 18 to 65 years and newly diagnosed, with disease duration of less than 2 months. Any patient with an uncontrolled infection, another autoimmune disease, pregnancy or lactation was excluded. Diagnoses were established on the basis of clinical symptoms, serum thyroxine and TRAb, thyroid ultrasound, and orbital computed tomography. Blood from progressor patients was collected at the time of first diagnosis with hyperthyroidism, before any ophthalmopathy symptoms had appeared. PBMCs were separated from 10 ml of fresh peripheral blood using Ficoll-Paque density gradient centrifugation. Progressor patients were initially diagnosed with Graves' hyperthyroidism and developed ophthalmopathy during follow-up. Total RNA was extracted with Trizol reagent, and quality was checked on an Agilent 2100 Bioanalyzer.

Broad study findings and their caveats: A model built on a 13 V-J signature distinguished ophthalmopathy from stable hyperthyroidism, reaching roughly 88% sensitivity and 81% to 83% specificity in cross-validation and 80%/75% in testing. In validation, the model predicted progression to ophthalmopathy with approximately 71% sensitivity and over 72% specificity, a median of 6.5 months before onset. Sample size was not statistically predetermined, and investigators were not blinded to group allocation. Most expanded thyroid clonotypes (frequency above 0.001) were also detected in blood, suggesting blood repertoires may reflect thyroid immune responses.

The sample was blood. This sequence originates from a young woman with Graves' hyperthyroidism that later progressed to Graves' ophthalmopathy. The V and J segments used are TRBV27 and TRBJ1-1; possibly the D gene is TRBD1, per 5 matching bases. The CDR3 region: CASGGLVITEAFF. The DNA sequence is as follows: TGTGCCAGCGGGGGGTTGGTTATCACTGAAGCTTTCTTT.